This TCR beta chain was identified in a study of cytomegalovirus exposure and HLA in healthy donors. The study's findings and limits: Among TCR sequences, most were rare, though some public TCRs appeared in many donors.

The ends lost 6 bases at V and 5 bases at J; junction bases unmatched: 12. This CDR3 is 15 amino acids long. CDR1 SQVTM and CDR2 ANQGSEA come from the germline V gene. Both 60 Vbeta primers and 13 Jbeta primers went into the PCR. Assay: immunoSEQ multiplex PCR; the TCRdb copy retains only in-frame clones and omits some. The profile covers approximately 110,000 clones, with over 60% appearing a single time and about 4.9% taken by the ten largest. As regards this clone: Its target is unknown.

The V call is TRBV29-1, the J call TRBJ2-5, with 10 bases lining up with TRBD1. The sample comprised PBMCs. The receptor was isolated from a man aged 25 to 40 in good health and CMV-seropositive. CDR3 in DNA: TGCAGCGTAGTCTCCGGGACAGGGGCGGGGGAGACCCAGTACTTC. It encodes CSVVSGTGAGETQYF.